This T cell receptor beta chain emerged from a study of blood T cells in healthy people across ages. This clonotype was counted only a few times. A second 7 to 11 cycle PCR used barcoded and J-beta primers. TCRdb used MiXCR to reprocess the 5' RACE reads, holding one entry per CDR3 protein. The sample records about 780,000 distinct CDR3 sequences, roughly 25% being singletons. This CDR3 contains 16 residues. Unmatched junction bases numbered 7, after V lost 6 bases and J lost 0 bases. Germline loops: CDR1 MNHNS, CDR2 SASEGT. This sample also appeared in a second study, on T cells of mothers and their children.

Sequences were obtained from blood. The chain has TRBV6-1 and TRBJ1-4; 7 bases line up with TRBD1. The sequence was collected from a boy aged 5-17 years in good health. This chain's CDR3 is CASRTGQAATNEKLFF. The CDR3 coding sequence is TGTGCCAGCAGGACCGGACAGGCTGCAACTAATGAAAAACTGTTTTTT.